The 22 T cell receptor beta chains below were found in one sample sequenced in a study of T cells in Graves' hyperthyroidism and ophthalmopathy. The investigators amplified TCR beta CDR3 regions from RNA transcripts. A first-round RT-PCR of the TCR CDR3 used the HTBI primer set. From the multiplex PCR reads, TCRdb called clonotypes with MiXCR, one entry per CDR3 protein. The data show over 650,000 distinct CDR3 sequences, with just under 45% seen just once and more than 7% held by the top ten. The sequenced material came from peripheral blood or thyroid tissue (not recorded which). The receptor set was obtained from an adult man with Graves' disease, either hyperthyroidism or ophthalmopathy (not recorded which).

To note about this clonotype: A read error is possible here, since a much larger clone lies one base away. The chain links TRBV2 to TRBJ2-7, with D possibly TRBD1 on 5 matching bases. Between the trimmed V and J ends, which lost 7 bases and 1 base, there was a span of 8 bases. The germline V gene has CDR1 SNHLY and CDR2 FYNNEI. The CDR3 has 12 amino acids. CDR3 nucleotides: TGTGCCAGCACCGGACAATCCTACGAGCAGTACTTC. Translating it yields CASTGQSYEQYF.

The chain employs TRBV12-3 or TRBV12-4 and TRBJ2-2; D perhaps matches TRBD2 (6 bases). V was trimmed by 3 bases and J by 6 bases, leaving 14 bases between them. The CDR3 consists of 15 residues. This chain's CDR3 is CASSLGRVAAGELFF. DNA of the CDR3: TGTGCCAGCAGTTTGGGCAGGGTAGCGGCCGGGGAGCTGTTTTTT.

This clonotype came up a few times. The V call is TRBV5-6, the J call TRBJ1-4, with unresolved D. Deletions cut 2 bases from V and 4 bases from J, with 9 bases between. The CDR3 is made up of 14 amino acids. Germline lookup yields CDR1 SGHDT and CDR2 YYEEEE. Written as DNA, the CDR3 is TGTGCCAGCAGCTTTGCAGGCGGTAATGAAAAACTGTTTTTT. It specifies CASSFAGGNEKLFF.

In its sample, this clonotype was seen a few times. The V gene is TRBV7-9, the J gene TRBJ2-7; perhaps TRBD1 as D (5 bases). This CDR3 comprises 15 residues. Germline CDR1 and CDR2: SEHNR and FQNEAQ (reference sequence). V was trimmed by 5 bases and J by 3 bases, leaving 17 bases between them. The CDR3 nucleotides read TGTGCCAGCAGCACTGGGGCAGCGTCTCTCTACGAGCAGTACTTC. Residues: CASSTGAASLYEQYF.

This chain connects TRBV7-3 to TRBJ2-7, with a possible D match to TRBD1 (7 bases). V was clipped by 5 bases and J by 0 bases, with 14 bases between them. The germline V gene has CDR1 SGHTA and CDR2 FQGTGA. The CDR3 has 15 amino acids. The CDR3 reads CASSQGGTASYEQYF. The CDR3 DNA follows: TGTGCCAGCAGCCAAGGAGGGACAGCCTCCTACGAGCAGTACTTC. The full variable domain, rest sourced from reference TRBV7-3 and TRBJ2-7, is GAGVSQTPSNKVTEKGKYVELRCDPISGHTALYWYRQSLGQGPEFLIYFQGTGAADDSGLPNDRFFAVRPEGSVSTLKIQRTERGDSAVYLCASSQGGTASYEQYFGPGTRLTVT.

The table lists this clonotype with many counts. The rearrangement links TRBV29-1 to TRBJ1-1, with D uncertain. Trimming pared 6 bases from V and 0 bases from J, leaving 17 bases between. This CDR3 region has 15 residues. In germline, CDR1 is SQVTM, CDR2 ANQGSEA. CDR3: CSVPGRASMNTEAFF. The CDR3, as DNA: TGCAGCGTCCCCGGCAGAGCGTCCATGAACACTGAAGCTTTCTTT.

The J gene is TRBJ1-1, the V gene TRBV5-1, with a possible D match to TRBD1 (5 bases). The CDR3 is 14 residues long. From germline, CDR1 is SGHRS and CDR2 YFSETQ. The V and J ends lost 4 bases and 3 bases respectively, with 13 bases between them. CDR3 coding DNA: TGCGCCAGCAGCAACCAGGGTACGCACACTGAAGCTTTCTTT. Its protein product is CASSNQGTHTEAFF.

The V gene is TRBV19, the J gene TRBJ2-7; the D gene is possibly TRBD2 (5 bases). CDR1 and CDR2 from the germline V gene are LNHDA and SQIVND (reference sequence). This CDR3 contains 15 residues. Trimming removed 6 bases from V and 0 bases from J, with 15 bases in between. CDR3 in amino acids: CASSSTGFSSYEQYF. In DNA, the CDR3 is TGTGCCAGTAGCTCGACGGGATTCAGCTCCTACGAGCAGTACTTC.

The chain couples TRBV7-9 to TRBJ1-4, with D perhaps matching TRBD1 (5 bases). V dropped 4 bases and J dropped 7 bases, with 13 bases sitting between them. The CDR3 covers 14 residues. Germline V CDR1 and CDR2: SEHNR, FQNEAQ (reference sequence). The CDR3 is CASSSFGAGEKLFF. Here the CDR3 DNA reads TGTGCCAGCAGCTCTTTTGGGGCGGGTGAAAAACTGTTTTTT.

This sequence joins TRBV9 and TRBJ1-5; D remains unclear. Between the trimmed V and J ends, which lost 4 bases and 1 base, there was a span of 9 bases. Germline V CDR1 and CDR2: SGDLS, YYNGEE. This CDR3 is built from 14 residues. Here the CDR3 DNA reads TGTGCCAGCAGCCCCGTTTCCAGCAATCAGCCCCAGCATTTT. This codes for CASSPVSSNQPQHF.

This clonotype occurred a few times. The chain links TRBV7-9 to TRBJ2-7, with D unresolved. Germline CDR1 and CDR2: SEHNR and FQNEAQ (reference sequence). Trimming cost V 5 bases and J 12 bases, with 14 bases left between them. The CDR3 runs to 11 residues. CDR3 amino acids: CASSQGRKLYF. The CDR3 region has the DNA TGTGCCAGCAGCCAAGGGCGAAAGCTGTACTTC.

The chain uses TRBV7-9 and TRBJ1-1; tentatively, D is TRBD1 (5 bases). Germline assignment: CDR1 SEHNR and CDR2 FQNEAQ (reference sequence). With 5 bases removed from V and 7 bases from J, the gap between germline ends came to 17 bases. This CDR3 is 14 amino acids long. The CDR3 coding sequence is TGTGCCAGCAGCATACAGGACGGGTTACGTGAAGCTTTCTTT. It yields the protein CASSIQDGLREAFF.

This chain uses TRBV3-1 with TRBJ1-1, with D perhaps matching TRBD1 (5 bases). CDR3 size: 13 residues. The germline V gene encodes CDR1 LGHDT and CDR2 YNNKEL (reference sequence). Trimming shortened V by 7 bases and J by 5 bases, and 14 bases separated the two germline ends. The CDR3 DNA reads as TGTGCCAGCACCGCGGGACGGGGGACTGAAGCTTTCTTT. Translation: CASTAGRGTEAFF.

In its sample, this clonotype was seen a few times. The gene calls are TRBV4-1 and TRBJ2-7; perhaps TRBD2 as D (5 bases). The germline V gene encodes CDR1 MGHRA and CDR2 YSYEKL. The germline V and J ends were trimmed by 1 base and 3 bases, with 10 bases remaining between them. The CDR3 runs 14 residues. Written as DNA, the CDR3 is TGCGCCAGCAGCCAAGGTGACGGGAACTACGAGCAGTACTTC. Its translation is CASSQGDGNYEQYF.

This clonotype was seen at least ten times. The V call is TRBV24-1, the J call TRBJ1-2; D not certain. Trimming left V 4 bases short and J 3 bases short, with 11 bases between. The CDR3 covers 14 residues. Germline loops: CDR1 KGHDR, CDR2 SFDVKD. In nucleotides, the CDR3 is TGTGCCACCAGTGACCCATCCGGGGACTATGGCTACACCTTC. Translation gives CATSDPSGDYGYTF.

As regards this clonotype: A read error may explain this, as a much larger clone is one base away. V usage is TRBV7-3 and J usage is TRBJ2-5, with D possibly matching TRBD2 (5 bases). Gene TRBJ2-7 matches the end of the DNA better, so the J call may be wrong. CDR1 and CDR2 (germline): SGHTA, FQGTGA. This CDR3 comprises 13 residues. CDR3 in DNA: TGTGCCAACAGCTTAAGCGGACGCTACGAGCAGTACTTC. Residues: CANSLSGRYEQYF.

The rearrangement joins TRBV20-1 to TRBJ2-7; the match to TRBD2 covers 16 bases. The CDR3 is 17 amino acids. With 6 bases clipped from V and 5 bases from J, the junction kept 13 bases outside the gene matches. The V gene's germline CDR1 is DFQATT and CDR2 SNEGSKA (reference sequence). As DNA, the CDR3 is TGCAGTGCCCATTCCGGGACTAGCGGGGGGGCCGTGGACGAGCAGTACTTC. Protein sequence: CSAHSGTSGGAVDEQYF.

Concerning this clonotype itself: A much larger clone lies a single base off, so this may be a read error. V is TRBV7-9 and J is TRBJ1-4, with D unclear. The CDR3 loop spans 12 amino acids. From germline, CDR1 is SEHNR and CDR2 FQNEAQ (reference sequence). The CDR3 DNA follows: TGTGCCAGCTCTGCAACTAATGAAGAACTGTTTTTT. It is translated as CASSATNEELFF.

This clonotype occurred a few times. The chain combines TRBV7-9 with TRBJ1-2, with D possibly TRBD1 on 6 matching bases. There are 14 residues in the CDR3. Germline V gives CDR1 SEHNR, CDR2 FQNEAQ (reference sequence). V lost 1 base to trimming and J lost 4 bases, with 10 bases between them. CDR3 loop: CASSLETGIYGYTF. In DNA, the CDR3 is TGTGCCAGCAGCTTAGAGACAGGAATCTATGGCTACACCTTC.

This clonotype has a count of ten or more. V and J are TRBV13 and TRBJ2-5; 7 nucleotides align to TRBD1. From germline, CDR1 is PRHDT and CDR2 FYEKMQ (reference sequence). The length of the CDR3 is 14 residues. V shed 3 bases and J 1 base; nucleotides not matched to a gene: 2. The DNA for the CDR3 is TGTGCCAGCAGCTTCCGGACAGGCCAAGAGACCCAGTACTTC. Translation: CASSFRTGQETQYF.

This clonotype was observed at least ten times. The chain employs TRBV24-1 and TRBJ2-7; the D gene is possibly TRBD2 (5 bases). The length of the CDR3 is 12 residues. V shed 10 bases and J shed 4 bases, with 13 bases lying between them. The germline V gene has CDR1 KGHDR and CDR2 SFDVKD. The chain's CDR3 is CATSPTGYEQYF. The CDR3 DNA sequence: TGTGCCACAAGCCCCACGGGGTACGAGCAGTACTTC.

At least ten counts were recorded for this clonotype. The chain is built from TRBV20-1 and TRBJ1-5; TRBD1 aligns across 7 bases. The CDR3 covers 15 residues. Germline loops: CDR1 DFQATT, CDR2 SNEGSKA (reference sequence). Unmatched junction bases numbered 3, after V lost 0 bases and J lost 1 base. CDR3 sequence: CSARETGFSNQPQHF. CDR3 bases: TGCAGTGCTAGAGAGACAGGGTTCAGCAATCAGCCCCAGCATTTT.